This record concerns one TCR beta chain sequence. This CDR3 region has 16 residues. Germline V lookup: CDR1 SGHRS, CDR2 YFSETQ. The V segment lost 2 bases and the J segment 0 bases; nucleotides outside the gene matches: 5. This record belongs to a study of blood T cell repertoires in COVID-19. TCRdb's table, derived via immunoSEQ multiplex PCR, lists solely in-frame clones and lacks some. Of roughly 260,000 clones in the sample, roughly 89% are singletons; the top ten hold roughly 2.6%. The sample comprised PBMCs or T cells enriched from blood (not recorded which). The origin of this receptor is a woman in her twenties or thirties with acute COVID-19. V gene TRBV5-1 combines with J gene TRBJ2-5, with TRBD2 matching 9 bases. The CDR3 is CASSLELAGNQETQYF. DNA of the CDR3: TGCGCCAGCAGCTTAGAGCTAGCGGGGAACCAAGAGACCCAGTACTTC. The whole variable domain, remainder taken from reference TRBV5-1 and TRBJ2-5, is KAGVTQTPRYLIKTRGQQVTLSCSPISGHRSVSWYQQTPGQGLQFLFEYFSETQRNKGNFPGRFSGRQFSNSRSEMNVSTLELGDSALYLCASSLELAGNQETQYFGPGTRLLVL.